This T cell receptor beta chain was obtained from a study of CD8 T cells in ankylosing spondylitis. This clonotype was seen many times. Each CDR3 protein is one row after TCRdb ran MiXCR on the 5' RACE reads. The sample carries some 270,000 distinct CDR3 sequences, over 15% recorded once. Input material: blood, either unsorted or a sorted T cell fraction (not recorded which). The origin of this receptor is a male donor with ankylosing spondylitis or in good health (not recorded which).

Here the CDR3 DNA reads TGCAGCGTGGCCGGGACAGGGGGCAGAGACACCGGGGAGCTGTTTTTT. The encoded protein is CSVAGTGGRDTGELFF. This sequence joins TRBV29-1 and TRBJ2-2, with TRBD1 identical over 12 bases. The CDR3 is 16 amino acids. V shed 6 bases, J shed 3 bases, and the junction held 8 bases outside the gene matches. Germline CDR1 and CDR2: SQVTM and ANQGSEA.